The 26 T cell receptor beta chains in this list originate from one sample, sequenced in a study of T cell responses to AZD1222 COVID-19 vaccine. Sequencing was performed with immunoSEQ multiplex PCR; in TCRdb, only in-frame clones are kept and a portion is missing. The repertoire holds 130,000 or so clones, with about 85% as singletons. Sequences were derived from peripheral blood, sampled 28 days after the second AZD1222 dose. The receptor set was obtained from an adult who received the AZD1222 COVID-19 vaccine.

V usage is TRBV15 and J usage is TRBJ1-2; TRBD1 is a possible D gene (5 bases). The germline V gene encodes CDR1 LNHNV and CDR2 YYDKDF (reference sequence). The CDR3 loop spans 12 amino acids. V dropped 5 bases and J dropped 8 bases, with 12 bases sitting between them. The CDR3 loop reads CATSSSGLGYTF. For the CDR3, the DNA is TGTGCCACCAGCTCCTCAGGGCTCGGCTACACCTTC.

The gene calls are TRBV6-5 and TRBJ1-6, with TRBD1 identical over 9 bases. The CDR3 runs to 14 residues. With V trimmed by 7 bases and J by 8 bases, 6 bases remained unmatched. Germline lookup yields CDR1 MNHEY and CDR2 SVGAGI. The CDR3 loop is CASTGQGEDSPLHF. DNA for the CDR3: TGTGCCAGCACGGGACAGGGTGAGGATTCACCCCTCCACTTT.

The chain's CDR3 is CASSTNGALGNTEAFF. The CDR3 DNA reads as TGTGCCAGCAGCACCAACGGGGCCTTGGGGAACACTGAAGCTTTCTTT. The rearrangement links TRBV5-6 to TRBJ1-1, with a possible D match to TRBD1 (5 bases). From germline, CDR1 is SGHDT and CDR2 YYEEEE. This CDR3 spans 16 amino acids. The V and J ends lost 4 bases and 1 base respectively, with 17 bases between them.

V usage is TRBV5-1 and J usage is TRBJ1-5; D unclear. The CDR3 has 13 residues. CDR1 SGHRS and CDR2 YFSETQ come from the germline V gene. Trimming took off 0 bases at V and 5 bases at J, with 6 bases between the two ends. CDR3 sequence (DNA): TGCGCCAGCAGCTTGGGGACGGATCAGCCCCAGCATTTT. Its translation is CASSLGTDQPQHF.

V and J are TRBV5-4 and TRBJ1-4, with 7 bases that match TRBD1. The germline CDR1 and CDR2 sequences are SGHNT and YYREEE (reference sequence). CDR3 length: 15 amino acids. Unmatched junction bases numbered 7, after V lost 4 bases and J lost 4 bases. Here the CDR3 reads CASSRQGKGNEKLFF. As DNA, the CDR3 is TGTGCCAGCAGCCGACAGGGAAAGGGTAATGAAAAACTGTTTTTT.

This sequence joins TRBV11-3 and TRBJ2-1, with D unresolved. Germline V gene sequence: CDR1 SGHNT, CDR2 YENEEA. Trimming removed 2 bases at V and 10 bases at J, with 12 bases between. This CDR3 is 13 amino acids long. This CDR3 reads CASSLFAGTEQFF. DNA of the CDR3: TGTGCCAGCAGCTTATTCGCAGGAACGGAGCAGTTCTTC.

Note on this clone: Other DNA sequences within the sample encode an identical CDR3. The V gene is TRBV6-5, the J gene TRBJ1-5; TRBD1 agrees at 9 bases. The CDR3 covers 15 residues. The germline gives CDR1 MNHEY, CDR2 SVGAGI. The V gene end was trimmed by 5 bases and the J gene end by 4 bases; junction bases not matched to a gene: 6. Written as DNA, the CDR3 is TGTGCCAGCAGTCCGGGGACAGGGTCGAATCAGCCCCAGCATTTT. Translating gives CASSPGTGSNQPQHF.

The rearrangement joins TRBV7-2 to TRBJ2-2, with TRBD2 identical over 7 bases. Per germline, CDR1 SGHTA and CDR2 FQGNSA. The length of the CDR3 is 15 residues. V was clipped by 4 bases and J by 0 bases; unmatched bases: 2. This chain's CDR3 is CASSSGGANTGELFF. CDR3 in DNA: TGTGCCAGCAGCTCTGGGGGGGCGAACACCGGGGAGCTGTTTTTT.

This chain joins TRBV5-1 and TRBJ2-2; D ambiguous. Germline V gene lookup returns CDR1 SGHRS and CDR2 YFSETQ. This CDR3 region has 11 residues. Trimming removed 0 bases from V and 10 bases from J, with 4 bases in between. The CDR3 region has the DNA TGCGCCAGCAGCTTGGCAGAGGAGCTGTTTTTT. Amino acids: CASSLAEELFF. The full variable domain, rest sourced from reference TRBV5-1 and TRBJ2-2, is KAGVTQTPRYLIKTRGQQVTLSCSPISGHRSVSWYQQTPGQGLQFLFEYFSETQRNKGNFPGRFSGRQFSNSRSEMNVSTLELGDSALYLCASSLAEELFFGEGSRLTVL.

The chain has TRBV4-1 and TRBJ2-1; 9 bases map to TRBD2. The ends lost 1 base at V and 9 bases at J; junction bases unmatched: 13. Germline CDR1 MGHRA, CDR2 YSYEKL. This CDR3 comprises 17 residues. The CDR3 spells CASSQGGAGGPAFEQFF. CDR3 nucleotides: TGCGCCAGCAGCCAAGGCGGAGCGGGGGGCCCTGCCTTTGAGCAGTTCTTC.

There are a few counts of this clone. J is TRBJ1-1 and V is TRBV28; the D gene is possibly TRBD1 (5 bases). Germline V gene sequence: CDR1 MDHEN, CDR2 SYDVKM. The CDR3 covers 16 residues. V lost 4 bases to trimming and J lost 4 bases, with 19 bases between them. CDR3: CASSYSRGLRGTEAFF. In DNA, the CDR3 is TGTGCCAGCAGTTACTCAAGGGGCTTACGGGGCACTGAAGCTTTCTTT.

This chain's CDR3 is CSVYLGDSHYEQYF. In DNA form, the CDR3 reads TGCAGCGTCTACTTGGGGGATTCCCACTACGAGCAGTACTTC. J is TRBJ2-7 and V is TRBV29-1, with D perhaps TRBD1 or TRBD2 (5 bases each). The CDR3 spans 14 residues. Germline CDR1 SQVTM, CDR2 ANQGSEA. Trimming stripped 6 bases from V and 3 bases from J, with 18 bases between.

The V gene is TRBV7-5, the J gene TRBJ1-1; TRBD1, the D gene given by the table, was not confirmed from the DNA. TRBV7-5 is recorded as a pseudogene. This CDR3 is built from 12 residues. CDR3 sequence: CARSLRQGEAFF. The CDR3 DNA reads TGTGCCAGAAGCTTGCGGCAGGGGGAAGCTTTCTTT.

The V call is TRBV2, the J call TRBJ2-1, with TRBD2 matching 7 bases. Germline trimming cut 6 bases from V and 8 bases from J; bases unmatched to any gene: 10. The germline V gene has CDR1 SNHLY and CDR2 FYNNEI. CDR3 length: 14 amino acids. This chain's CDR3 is CASSSRRGRDEQFF. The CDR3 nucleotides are TGTGCCAGCAGCTCTAGACGGGGGAGGGATGAGCAGTTCTTC.

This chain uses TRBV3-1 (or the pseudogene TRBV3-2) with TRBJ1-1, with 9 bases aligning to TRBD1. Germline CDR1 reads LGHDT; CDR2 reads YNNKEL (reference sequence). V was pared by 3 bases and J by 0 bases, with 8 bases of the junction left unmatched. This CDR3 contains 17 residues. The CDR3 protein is CASSQADRGGMNTEAFF. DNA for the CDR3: TGTGCCAGCAGCCAGGCAGACAGGGGGGGAATGAACACTGAAGCTTTCTTT.

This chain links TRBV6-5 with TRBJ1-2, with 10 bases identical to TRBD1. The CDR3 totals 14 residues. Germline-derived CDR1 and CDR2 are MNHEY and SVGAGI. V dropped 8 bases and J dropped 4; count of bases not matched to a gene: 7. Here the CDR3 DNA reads TGTGCCAGCGAACCGGGACAGGGGAGCTATGGCTACACCTTC. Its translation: CASEPGQGSYGYTF.

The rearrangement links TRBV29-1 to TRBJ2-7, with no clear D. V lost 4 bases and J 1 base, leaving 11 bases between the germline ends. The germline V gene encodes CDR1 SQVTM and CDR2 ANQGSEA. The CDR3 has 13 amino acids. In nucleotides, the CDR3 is TGCAGCGTTGCCCTCGCGCCTTCCTACGAGCAGTACTTC. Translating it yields CSVALAPSYEQYF.

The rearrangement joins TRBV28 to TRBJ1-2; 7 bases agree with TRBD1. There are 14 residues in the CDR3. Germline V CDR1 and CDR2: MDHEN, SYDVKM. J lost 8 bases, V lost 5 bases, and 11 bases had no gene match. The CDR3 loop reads CASSTNRGVGGYTF. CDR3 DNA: TGTGCCAGCAGTACCAACAGGGGAGTGGGAGGCTACACCTTC.

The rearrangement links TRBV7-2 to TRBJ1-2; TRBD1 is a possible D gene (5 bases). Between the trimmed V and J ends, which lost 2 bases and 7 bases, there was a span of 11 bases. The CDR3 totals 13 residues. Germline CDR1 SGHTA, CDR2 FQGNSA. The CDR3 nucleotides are TGTGCCAGCAGCTTATCGGGGGTCGGTGGCTACACCTTC. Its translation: CASSLSGVGGYTF.

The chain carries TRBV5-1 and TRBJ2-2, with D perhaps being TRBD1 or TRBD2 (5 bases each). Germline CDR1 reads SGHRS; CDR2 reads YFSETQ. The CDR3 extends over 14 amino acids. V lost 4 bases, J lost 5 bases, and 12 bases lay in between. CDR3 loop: CASSNEWGTGELFF. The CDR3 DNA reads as TGCGCCAGCAGCAATGAATGGGGGACCGGGGAGCTGTTTTTT.

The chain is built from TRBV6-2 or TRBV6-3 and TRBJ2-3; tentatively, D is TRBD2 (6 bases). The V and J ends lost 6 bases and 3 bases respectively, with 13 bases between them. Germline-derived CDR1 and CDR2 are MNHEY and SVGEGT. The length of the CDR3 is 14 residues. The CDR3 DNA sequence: TGTGCCAGCAGCACCCGGGGGTGGACAGATACGCAGTATTTT. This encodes CASSTRGWTDTQYF.

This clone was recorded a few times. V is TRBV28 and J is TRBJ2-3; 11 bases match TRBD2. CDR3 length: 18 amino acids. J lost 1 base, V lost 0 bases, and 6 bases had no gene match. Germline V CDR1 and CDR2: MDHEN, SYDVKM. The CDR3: CASSLWVRLAGRTDTQYF. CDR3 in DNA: TGTGCCAGCAGTTTATGGGTTCGACTAGCGGGGCGCACAGATACGCAGTATTTT.

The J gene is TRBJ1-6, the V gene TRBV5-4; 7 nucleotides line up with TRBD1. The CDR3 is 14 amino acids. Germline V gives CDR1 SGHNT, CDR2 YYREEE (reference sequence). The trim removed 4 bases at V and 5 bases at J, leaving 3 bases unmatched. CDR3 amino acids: CASSLTGDNSPLHF. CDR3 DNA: TGTGCCAGCAGCCTTACAGGGGATAATTCACCCCTCCACTTT.

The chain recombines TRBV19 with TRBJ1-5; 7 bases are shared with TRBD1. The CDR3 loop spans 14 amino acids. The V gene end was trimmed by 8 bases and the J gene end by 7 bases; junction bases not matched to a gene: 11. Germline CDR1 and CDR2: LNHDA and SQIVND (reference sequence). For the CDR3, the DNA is TGTGCCAGTTCCCGGGCAGGGGGAGGACAGCCCCAGCATTTT. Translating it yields CASSRAGGGQPQHF.

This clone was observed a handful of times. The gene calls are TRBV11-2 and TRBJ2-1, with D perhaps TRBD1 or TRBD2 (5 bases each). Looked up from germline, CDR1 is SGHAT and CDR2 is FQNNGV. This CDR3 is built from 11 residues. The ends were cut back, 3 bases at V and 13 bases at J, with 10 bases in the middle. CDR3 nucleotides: TGTGCCAGCAGCTTTCCGGGACCTCAGTTCTTC. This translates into CASSFPGPQFF.

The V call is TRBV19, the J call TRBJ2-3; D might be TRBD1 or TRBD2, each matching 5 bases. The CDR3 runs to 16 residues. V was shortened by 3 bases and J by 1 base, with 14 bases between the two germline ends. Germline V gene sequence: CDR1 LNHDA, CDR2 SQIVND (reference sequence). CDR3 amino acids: CASSIKGAGGTDTQYF. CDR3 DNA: TGTGCCAGTAGTATTAAAGGGGCCGGGGGCACAGATACGCAGTATTTT.